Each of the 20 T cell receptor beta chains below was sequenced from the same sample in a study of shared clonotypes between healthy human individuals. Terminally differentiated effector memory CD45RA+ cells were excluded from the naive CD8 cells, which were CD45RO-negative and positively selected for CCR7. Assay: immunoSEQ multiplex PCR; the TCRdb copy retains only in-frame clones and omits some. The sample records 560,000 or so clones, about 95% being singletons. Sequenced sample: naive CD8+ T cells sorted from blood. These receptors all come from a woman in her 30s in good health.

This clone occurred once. CDR3 coding DNA: TGTGCCAGCAGCTTGGTGGGAGCAGGGGCCAACGTCCTGACTTTC. It codes for CASSLVGAGANVLTF. The chain has TRBV5-5 and TRBJ2-6; a possible D gene is TRBD2 (5 bases). This CDR3 contains 15 residues. Germline-derived CDR1 and CDR2 are SGHKS and YYEKEE (reference sequence). V lost 0 bases to trimming and J lost 4 bases, with 8 bases between them.

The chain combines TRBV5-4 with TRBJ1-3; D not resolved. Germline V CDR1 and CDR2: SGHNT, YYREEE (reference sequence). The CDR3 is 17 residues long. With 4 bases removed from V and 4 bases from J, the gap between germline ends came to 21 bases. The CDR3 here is CASSITPLRVKGNTIYF. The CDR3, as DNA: TGTGCCAGCAGCATCACCCCACTGCGGGTGAAAGGAAACACCATATATTTT.

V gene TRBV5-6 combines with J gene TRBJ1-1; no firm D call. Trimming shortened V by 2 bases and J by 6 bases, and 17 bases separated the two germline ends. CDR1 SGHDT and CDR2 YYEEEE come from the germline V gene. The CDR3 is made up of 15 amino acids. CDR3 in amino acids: CASSFSSGRTAEAFF. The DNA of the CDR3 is TGTGCCAGCAGCTTTTCTTCAGGACGAACGGCTGAAGCTTTCTTT.

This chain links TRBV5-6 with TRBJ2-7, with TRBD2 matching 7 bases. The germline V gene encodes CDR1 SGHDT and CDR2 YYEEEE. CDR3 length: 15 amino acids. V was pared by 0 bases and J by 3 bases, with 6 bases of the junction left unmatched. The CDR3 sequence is CASSLDSRGSYEQYF. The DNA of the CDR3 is TGTGCCAGCAGCTTGGACTCCCGCGGGAGCTACGAGCAGTACTTC.

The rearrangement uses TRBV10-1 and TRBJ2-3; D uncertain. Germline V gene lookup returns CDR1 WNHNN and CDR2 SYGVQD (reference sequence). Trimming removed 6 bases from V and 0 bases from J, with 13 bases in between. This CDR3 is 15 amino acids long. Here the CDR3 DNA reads TGCGCCAGCAGAAGAACATCCGCTAGCACAGATACGCAGTATTTT. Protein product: CASRRTSASTDTQYF.

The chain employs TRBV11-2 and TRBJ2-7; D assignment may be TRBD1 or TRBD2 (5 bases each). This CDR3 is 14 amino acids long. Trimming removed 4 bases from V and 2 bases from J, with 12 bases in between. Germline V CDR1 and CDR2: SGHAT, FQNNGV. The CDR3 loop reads CASSWDRSTYEQYF. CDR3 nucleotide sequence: TGTGCCAGCAGCTGGGACCGATCAACCTACGAGCAGTACTTC.

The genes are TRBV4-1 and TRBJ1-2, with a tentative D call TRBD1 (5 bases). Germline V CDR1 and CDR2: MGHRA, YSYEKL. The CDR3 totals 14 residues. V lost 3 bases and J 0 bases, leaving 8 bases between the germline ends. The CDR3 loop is CASSQPTANYGYTF. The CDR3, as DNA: TGCGCCAGCAGCCAGCCGACAGCTAACTATGGCTACACCTTC.

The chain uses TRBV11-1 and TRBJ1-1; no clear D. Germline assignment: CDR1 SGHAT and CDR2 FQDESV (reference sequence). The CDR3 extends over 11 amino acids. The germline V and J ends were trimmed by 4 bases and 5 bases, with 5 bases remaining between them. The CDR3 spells CASSSPTEAFF. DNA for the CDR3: TGTGCCAGCAGCTCTCCGACTGAAGCTTTCTTT.

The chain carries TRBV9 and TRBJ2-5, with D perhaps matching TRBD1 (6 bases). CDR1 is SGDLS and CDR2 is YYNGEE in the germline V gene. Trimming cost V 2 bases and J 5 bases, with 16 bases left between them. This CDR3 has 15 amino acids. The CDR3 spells CASSVAGTPGETQYF. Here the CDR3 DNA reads TGTGCCAGCAGCGTGGCCGGGACACCGGGGGAGACCCAGTACTTC.

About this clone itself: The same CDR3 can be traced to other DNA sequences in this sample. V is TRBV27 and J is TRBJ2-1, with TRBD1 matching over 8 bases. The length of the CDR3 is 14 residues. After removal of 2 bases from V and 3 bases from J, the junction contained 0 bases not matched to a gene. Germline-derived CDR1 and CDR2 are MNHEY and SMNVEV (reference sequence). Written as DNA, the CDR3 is TGTGCCAGCAGTTTAGGGACAGGCTACAATGAGCAGTTCTTC. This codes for CASSLGTGYNEQFF.

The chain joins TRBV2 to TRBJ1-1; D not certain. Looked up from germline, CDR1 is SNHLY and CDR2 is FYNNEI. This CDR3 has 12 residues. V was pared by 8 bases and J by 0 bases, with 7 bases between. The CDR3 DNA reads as TGTGCCAGCGTCTTAATGAACACTGAAGCTTTCTTT. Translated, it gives CASVLMNTEAFF.

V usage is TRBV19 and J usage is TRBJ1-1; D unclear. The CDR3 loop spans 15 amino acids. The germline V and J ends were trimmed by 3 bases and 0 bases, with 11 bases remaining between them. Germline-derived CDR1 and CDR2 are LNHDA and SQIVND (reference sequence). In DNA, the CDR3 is TGTGCCAGTAGTATCTCCCCCCGAATGAACACTGAAGCTTTCTTT. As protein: CASSISPRMNTEAFF.

CDR3 nucleotide sequence: TGTGCCAGCAGCATGAGGGGGCGTCAAGAGACCCAGTACTTC. It is translated as CASSMRGRQETQYF. V is TRBV5-4 and J is TRBJ2-5; 7 bases are a match to TRBD1. From germline, CDR1 is SGHNT and CDR2 YYREEE (reference sequence). The CDR3 is 14 amino acids. The junction had 5 bases not matched to a gene; V was cut back by 4 bases and J by 2 bases. The entire variable domain, with the rest obtained from reference TRBV5-4 and TRBJ2-5, is as follows: ETGVTQSPTHLIKTRGQQVTLRCSSQSGHNTVSWYQQALGQGPQFIFQYYREEENGRGNFPPRFSGLQFPNYSSELNVNALELDDSALYLCASSMRGRQETQYFGPGTRLLVL.

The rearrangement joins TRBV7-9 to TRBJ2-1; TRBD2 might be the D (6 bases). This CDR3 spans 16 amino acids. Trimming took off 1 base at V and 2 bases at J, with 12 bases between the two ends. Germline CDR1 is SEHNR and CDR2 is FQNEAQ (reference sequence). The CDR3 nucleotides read TGTGCCAGCAGCTTAGAAGCGGGTGGAGCCTACAATGAGCAGTTCTTC. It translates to CASSLEAGGAYNEQFF.

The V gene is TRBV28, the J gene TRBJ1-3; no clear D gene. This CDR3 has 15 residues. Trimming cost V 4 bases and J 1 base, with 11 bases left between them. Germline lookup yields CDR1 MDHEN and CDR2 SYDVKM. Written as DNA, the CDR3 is TGTGCCAGCAGTTCTGACGGATTGTCTGGAAACACCATATATTTT. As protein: CASSSDGLSGNTIYF.

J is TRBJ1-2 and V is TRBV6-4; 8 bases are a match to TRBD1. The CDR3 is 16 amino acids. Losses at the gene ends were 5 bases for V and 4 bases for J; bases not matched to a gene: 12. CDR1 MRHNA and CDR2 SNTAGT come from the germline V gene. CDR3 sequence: CASSTTPGGAGYGYTF. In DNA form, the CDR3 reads TGTGCCAGCAGTACCACACCAGGGGGCGCTGGCTATGGCTACACCTTC.

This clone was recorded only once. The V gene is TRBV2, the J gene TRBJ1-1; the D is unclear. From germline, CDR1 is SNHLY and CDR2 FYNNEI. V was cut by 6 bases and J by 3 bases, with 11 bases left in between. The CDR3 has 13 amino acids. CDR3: CASRGRPDTEAFF. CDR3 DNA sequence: TGTGCCAGCAGGGGGAGACCGGACACTGAAGCTTTCTTT.

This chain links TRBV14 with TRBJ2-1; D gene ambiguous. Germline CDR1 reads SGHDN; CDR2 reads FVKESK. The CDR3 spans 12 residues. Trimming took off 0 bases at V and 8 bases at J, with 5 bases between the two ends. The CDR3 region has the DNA TGTGCCAGCAGCCAAGAGTATGATGAGCAGTTCTTC. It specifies CASSQEYDEQFF.

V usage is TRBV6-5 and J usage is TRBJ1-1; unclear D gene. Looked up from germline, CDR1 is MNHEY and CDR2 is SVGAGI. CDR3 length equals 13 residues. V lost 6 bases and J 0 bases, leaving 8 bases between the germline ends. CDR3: CASSTDLNTEAFF. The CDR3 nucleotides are TGTGCCAGCAGCACGGACCTGAACACTGAAGCTTTCTTT.

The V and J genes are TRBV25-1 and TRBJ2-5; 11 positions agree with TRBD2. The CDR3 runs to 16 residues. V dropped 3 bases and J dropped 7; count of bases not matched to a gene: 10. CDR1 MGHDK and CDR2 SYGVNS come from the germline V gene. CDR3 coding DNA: TGTGCCAGCAGTGAGGGGACTAGCGGCCACAGGGGGACCCAGTACTTC. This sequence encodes CASSEGTSGHRGTQYF.